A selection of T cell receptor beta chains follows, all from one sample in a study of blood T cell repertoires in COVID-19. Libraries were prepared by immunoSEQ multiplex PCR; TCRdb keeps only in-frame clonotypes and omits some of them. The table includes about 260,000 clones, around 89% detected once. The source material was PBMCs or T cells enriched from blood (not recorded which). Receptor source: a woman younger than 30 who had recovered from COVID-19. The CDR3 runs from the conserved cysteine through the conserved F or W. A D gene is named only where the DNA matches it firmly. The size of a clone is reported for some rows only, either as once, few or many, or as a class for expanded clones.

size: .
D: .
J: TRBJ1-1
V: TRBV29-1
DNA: TGCAGCGCTCTCAACACTGAAGCTTTCTTT
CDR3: CSALNTEAFF

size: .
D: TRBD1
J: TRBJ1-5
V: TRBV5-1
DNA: TGCGCCAGCAGCCCGGGACAGGGAGATCAGCCCCAGCATTTT
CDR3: CASSPGQGDQPQHF

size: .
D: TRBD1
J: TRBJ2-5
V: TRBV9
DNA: TGTGCCAGCAGCGCCGACAGGGTGGAAACCCAGTACTTC
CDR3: CASSADRVETQYF

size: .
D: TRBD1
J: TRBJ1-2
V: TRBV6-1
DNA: TGTGCCAGCAGTGAGGGGACAGGGATTTATGGCTACACCTTC
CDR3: CASSEGTGIYGYTF

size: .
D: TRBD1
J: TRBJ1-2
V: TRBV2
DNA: TGTGCCAGCAGTCTCAGTCTGACAGGGGACGGCTACACCTTC
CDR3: CASSLSLTGDGYTF

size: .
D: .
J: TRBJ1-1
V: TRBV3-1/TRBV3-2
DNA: TGTGCCAGCAGCCGTAAACCGGGGATGAACACTGAAGCTTTCTTT
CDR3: CASSRKPGMNTEAFF

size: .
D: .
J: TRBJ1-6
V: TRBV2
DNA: TGTGCCAGCAAAAGGACAGAAGAATCCCTCCACTTT
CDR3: CASKRTEESLHF

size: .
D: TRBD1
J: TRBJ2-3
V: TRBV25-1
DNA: TGTGCCAGCAGTTTAGGACAGGGGCCCCTAACTAGCACAGATACGCAGTATTTT
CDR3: CASSLGQGPLTSTDTQYF

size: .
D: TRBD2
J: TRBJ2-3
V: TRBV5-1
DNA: TGCGCCAGCCCTGCCGACGGGGGGGGCGGAGATACGCAGTATTTT
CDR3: CASPADGGGGDTQYF

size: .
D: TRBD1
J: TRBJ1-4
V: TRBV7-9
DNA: TGTGCCAGCAGCTTAGGGACAGGGGGCGATGAAAAACTGTTTTTT
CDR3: CASSLGTGGDEKLFF

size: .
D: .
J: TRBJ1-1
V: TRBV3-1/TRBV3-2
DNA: TGTGCCAGCCAGGGCGTTTACGAAGCTTTCTTT
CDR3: CASQGVYEAFF

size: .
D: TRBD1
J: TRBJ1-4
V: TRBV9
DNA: TGTGCCAGCAGAGGGACAGGGGGAAAACTGTTTTTT
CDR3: CASRGTGGKLFF

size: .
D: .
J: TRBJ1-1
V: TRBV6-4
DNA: TGTGCCAGCAGTGGGCAGGGGAACACTGAAGCTTTCTTT
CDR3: CASSGQGNTEAFF

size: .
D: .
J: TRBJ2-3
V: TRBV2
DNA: TGTGCCAGCAGTGCCCTAGCGCCTGGAGATACGCAGTATTTT
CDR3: CASSALAPGDTQYF

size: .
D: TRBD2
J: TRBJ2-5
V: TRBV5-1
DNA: TGCGCCAGCAGCTTGGGGCTGACTAGCGGGGCTGAGACCCAGTACTTC
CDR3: CASSLGLTSGAETQYF

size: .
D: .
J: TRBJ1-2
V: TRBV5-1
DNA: TGCGCCAGCAGCCAAGACGGGGGGTATGGCTACACCTTC
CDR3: CASSQDGGYGYTF

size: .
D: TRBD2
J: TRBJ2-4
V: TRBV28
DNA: TGTGCCAGCAGTTGGACTAGCGGTCTAGCCAAAAACATTCAGTACTTC
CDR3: CASSWTSGLAKNIQYF

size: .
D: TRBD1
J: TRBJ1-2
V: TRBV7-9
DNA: TGTGCCAGTTCTAGGCTGCAGGGGGAGCAATACAACTATGGCTACACCTTC
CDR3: CASSRLQGEQYNYGYTF

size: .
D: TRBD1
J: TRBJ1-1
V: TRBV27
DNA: TGTGCCAGCACGACAGGGGGAACTGAAGCTTTCTTT
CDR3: CASTTGGTEAFF

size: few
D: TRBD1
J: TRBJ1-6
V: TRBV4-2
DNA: TGTGCCAGCAGCCCAGGGACAGTTTTTTCCCTCCACTTT
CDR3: CASSPGTVFSLHF

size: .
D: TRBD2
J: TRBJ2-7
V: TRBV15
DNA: TGTGCCACCAGACCCCAGGCGGGGGGTGAGCAGTACTTC
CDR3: CATRPQAGGEQYF

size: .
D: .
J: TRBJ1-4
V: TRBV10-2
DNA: TGCGCCAGCAGTGTGTCACGGGGTCAAGATGAAAAACTGTTTTTT
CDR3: CASSVSRGQDEKLFF

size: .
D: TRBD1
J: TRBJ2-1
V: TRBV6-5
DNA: TGTGCCAGCAAGACAGGGGGCTCCTACAATGAGCAGTTCTTC
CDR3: CASKTGGSYNEQFF

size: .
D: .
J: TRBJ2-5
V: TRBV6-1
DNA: TGTGCCAGCAGTGAGGGACTGGGGCCGGAGACCCAGTACTTC
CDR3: CASSEGLGPETQYF

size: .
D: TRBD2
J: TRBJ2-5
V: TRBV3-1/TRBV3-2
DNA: TGTGCCAGCAGCCAAGAATACGGGACTAGCGGGGGGCGGGAGACCCAGTACTTC
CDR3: CASSQEYGTSGGRETQYF

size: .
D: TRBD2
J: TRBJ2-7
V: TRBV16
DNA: TGTGCCAGCCGCCCTGCCGCGGGGGTCTCCTACGAGCAGTACTTC
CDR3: CASRPAAGVSYEQYF

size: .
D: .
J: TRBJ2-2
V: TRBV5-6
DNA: TGTGCCAGCAGCTTGTTAGGGGAAGGCGACACCGGGGAGCTGTTTTTT
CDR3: CASSLLGEGDTGELFF

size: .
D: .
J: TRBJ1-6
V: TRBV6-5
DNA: TGTGCCAGCAGGACAGTTAATTCACCCCTCCACTTT
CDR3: CASRTVNSPLHF

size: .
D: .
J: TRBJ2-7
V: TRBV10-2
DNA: TGCGCCAGCAGTGAGCTCTACGAGCAGTACTTC
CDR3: CASSELYEQYF

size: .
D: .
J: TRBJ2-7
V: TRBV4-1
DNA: TGCGCCAGCAGCCAAGGGACAGCGTCAACCTACGAGCAGTACTTC
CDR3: CASSQGTASTYEQYF

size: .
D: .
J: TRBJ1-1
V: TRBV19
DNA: TGTGCCAGTAGTCAGGGATTGAAGATGAACACTGAAGCTTTCTTT
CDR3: CASSQGLKMNTEAFF

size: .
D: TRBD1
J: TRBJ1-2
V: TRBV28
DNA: TGTGCCAGCACCCGACAGGGTTGGTATACTAACTATGGCTACACCTTC
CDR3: CASTRQGWYTNYGYTF

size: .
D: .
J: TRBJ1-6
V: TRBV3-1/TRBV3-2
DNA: TGTGCCAGCAGCCAAGGCGACGTGAGGCATTCACCCCTCCACTTT
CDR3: CASSQGDVRHSPLHF

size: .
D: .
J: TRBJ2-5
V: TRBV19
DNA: TGTGCCAGTTCGGCTAGCTGGGAGACCCAGTACTTC
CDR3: CASSASWETQYF

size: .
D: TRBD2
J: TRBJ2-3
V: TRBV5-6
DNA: TGTGCCAGCAGCCGACTAGCGGGGGACCGCACAGATACGCAGTATTTT
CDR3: CASSRLAGDRTDTQYF

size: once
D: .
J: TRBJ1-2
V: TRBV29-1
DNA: TGCAGCGTTGCCTCTGGCTACACCTTC
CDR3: CSVASGYTF